This TCR beta chain was obtained from a study of cytomegalovirus exposure and HLA in healthy donors. The overall study: The 100 to 150 validation repertoires and the roughly 680 first-cohort repertoires shared a platform, a later analysis reported.

Libraries were prepared by immunoSEQ multiplex PCR; TCRdb keeps only in-frame clonotypes and omits some of them. This table has 150,000 to 200,000 clones, nearly 90% appearing once. Study observations and caveats: According to reports, the classifier identified cytomegalovirus status with high specificity and sensitivity. There were a few CMV-associated chains whose specificity for CMV antigens was confirmed in vitro.

Germline V gene sequence: CDR1 LNHDA, CDR2 SQIVND (reference sequence). V lost 5 bases, J lost 3 bases, and 10 bases stayed unmatched. This CDR3 has 16 residues. Regarding this clone: The antigen remains undetermined.

Sequencing used PBMCs. J is TRBJ2-7 and V is TRBV19; 10 bases agree with TRBD2. The origin of this receptor is a man aged 18 to 29 in good health and CMV-seropositive. This CDR3 is CASSGDLLAGLYEQYF. In DNA form, the CDR3 reads TGTGCCAGTAGTGGAGACTTACTAGCGGGGCTCTACGAGCAGTACTTC.